This T cell receptor beta chain was obtained from a study of beta chain features in type 1 diabetes. Whole-study results and caveats: Sampled from patients, naive, central memory and Treg TCRB repertoires appeared more similar than those sampled from healthy donors.

CD4+ cells of the naive, central memory, regulatory and stem cell-like memory types were sorted via CD45RO/CCR7/CD25/CD127/CD95/CD27. From germline, CDR1 is SGHAT and CDR2 FQNNGV. The CDR3 runs 15 residues. V lost 4 bases, J lost 4 bases, and 16 bases lay in between. Notes on this clone: Antigen specificity is unknown.

Sequencing targeted expressed TCRB transcripts, as all isolated RNA had been reverse transcribed. Average reads for naive, central memory and regulatory T cell samples were several million. Using immunoSEQ multiplex PCR, the repertoire was profiled, and TCRdb retains in-frame clones only, with some absent. The sample contains 600,000 to 650,000 clones, 15% to 18% of which appear only once. Material: naive CD4+ T cells from blood. The V call is TRBV11-2, the J call TRBJ1-1; possibly TRBD1 for D (5 bases). The sequence was collected from a man between 18 and 29 years old in good health. DNA for the CDR3: TGTGCCAGCAGCTCCCCTTACAGGCCGGGCACTGAAGCTTTCTTT. Translating it yields CASSSPYRPGTEAFF.